Listed below are T cell receptor beta chains from one sample, sequenced in a study of T cell repertoires in cytomegalovirus infection. TCRdb passed the reads through MiXCR, listing each CDR3 protein once. Here the sample spans approximately 500,000 distinct CDR3 sequences, 16% being singletons. What was sequenced was CD8+ T cells from PBMCs. These receptor sequences come from a human donor in good health (CMV status not recorded). Some clones in this sample may be carry-over from other donors' samples. The CDR3 runs from the conserved cysteine through the conserved F or W. Fields, in order: J gene, D gene, clone size, V gene, CDR3 DNA, CDR3 protein. A D gene is named only where the DNA matches it firmly. Where a row states a size, it is once, few, many or the class of an expanded clone; other rows omit it.

J: TRBJ2-7; D: -; size: -; V: TRBV28; DNA: TGTGCCAGCAGTTTTGTGGTTAGCGAGCAGTACTTC; CDR3: CASSFVVSEQYF
J: TRBJ2-5; D: -; size: many; V: TRBV12-5; DNA: TGTGCTAGTGGTTACCCTGGACTCCTCCAAGAGACCCAGTACTTC; CDR3: CASGYPGLLQETQYF
J: TRBJ2-1; D: TRBD1; size: -; V: TRBV12-3/TRBV12-4; DNA: TGTGCCAGCAGCCCCGTAAGACAGGGTTACAATGAGCAGTTCTTC; CDR3: CASSPVRQGYNEQFF
J: TRBJ2-7; D: -; size: many; V: TRBV7-8; DNA: TGTGCCAGCAGCTCTCAGGGGGGGGCGTACGAGCAGTACTTC; CDR3: CASSSQGGAYEQYF
J: TRBJ2-5; D: TRBD1; size: few; V: TRBV12-3/TRBV12-4; DNA: TGTGCCAGCACCCACTCAAGCAGGGGGCGGGGAGAGACCCAGTACTTC; CDR3: CASTHSSRGRGETQYF
J: TRBJ2-5; D: TRBD2; size: -; V: TRBV11-1; DNA: TGTGCCAGCAGCCTAGGGGGACTAGGAGGGCAAGAGACCCAGTACTTC; CDR3: CASSLGGLGGQETQYF
J: TRBJ1-2; D: -; size: few; V: TRBV2; DNA: TGTGCCAGCAGTGGGACAAAAAGGACCTATGGTGGCTACACCTTC; CDR3: CASSGTKRTYGGYTF
J: TRBJ2-7; D: -; size: -; V: TRBV4-1; DNA: TGCGCCAGCAGCCAGGGGAGCTCCTACGAGCAGTACTTC; CDR3: CASSQGSSYEQYF
J: TRBJ2-7; D: TRBD2; size: few; V: TRBV28; DNA: TGTGCCAGCGGATCCGGGACTAGTGACTACGAGCAGTACTTC; CDR3: CASGSGTSDYEQYF
J: TRBJ2-5; D: TRBD2; size: many; V: TRBV28; DNA: TGTGCCAGCAGTTTGTTGTACAGCGGGGACCAAGAGACCCAGTACTTC; CDR3: CASSLLYSGDQETQYF
J: TRBJ2-7; D: -; size: -; V: TRBV15; DNA: TGTGCCACCAGCAGTGATGGGGGACATAGCTCCTACGAGCAGTACTTC; CDR3: CATSSDGGHSSYEQYF
J: TRBJ1-5; D: -; size: few; V: TRBV7-9; DNA: TGTGCCAGCAGCTCCATCGACAACTATCAGCCCCAGCATTTT; CDR3: CASSSIDNYQPQHF
J: TRBJ1-6; D: -; size: few; V: TRBV27; DNA: TGTGCCAGCAGTCCCCGTGAAGGGGAGAGTTCACCCCTCCACTTT; CDR3: CASSPREGESSPLHF
J: TRBJ2-7; D: TRBD2; size: -; V: TRBV5-1; DNA: TGCGCCAGCAGCGGCCAGCGGGAGACGAGCTCCTACGAGCAGTACTTC; CDR3: CASSGQRETSSYEQYF
J: TRBJ2-3; D: TRBD2; size: -; V: TRBV4-1; DNA: TGCGCCAGCAGCCAAGAAGTCGCGGGGGGAGATACGCAGTATTTT; CDR3: CASSQEVAGGDTQYF
J: TRBJ1-1; D: -; size: few; V: TRBV14; DNA: TGTGCCAGCAGCGGAAGGGACCTGAACACTGAAGCTTTCTTT; CDR3: CASSGRDLNTEAFF
J: TRBJ2-3; D: TRBD2; size: many; V: TRBV6-5; DNA: TGTGCCAGCAGTTACGAGAGCGGGGTAAAGGATACGCAGTATTTT; CDR3: CASSYESGVKDTQYF
J: TRBJ2-1; D: -; size: few; V: TRBV29-1; DNA: TGCAGCGTTGTGAGACAGAGGAATGAGCAGTTCTTC; CDR3: CSVVRQRNEQFF
J: TRBJ2-1; D: -; size: few; V: TRBV5-1; DNA: TGCGCCAGCAGCATCCTAAATGAGCAGTTCTTC; CDR3: CASSILNEQFF
J: TRBJ1-5; D: TRBD1; size: many; V: TRBV7-8; DNA: TGTGCCAGCAGCTTAACACAGGGGGTAGCTCAGCCCCAGCATTTT; CDR3: CASSLTQGVAQPQHF
J: TRBJ1-2; D: TRBD1; size: few; V: TRBV29-1; DNA: TGCAGCGCCTCAAGGGGACAGGGGGATGGCTACACCTTC; CDR3: CSASRGQGDGYTF
J: TRBJ1-4; D: TRBD1; size: few; V: TRBV28; DNA: TGTGCCAGCAGGGACAGGGCTTCCGAGGAAAAACTGTTTTTT; CDR3: CASRDRASEEKLFF
J: TRBJ2-7; D: TRBD1; size: -; V: TRBV20-1; DNA: TGCAGTACCGGGACAGGTACCTACGAGCAGTACTTC; CDR3: CSTGTGTYEQYF
J: TRBJ2-5; D: -; size: -; V: TRBV6-5; DNA: TGTGCCAGCAGTCCCTCACAGGGATCAGTGGTGGAAGAGACCCAGTACTTC; CDR3: CASSPSQGSVVEETQYF
J: TRBJ1-5; D: -; size: many; V: TRBV12-3/TRBV12-4; DNA: TGTGCCAGCAGTTTATCAGGACTCGAGCGCTCGAGACAGCCCCAGCATTTT; CDR3: CASSLSGLERSRQPQHF
J: TRBJ1-2; D: -; size: many; V: TRBV7-2; DNA: TGTGCCAGCAGCTTAGAGGAAAGGGCAGCAAACTATGGCTACACCTTC; CDR3: CASSLEERAANYGYTF
J: TRBJ1-5; D: -; size: many; V: TRBV7-6; DNA: TGTGCCAGCAGCCCCGGTACGGAAGGTTTTCAGCCCCAGCATTTT; CDR3: CASSPGTEGFQPQHF
J: TRBJ1-3; D: -; size: -; V: TRBV2; DNA: TGTGCCAGCACGGAGGAGATCTGGACAGACGGAAACACCATATATTTT; CDR3: CASTEEIWTDGNTIYF
J: TRBJ2-1; D: TRBD2; size: many; V: TRBV10-3; DNA: TGTGCCATCAGTACTAGCGGGGGGGGTAATGAGCAGTTCTTC; CDR3: CAISTSGGGNEQFF
J: TRBJ2-1; D: -; size: -; V: TRBV15; DNA: TGTGCCACCAGCAGAGTGGGCAATGAGCAGTTCTTC; CDR3: CATSRVGNEQFF
J: TRBJ2-2; D: TRBD2; size: -; V: TRBV3-1; DNA: TGTGCCAGCTTGCAAAGCGGGGGCACCGGGGAGCTGTTTTTT; CDR3: CASLQSGGTGELFF
J: TRBJ2-3; D: -; size: -; V: TRBV19; DNA: TGTGCCAGTAGTAGCGGATCCTGGACAGATACGCAGTATTTT; CDR3: CASSSGSWTDTQYF
J: TRBJ2-3; D: TRBD2; size: -; V: TRBV19; DNA: TGTGCCAGTAGTATCCCCCCCTCGGGGGGGACAGATACGCAGTATTTT; CDR3: CASSIPPSGGTDTQYF
J: TRBJ2-5; D: TRBD1; size: -; V: TRBV4-1; DNA: TGCGCCAGCAGCCAAAGGGACAGGGGTGAGACCCAGTACTTC; CDR3: CASSQRDRGETQYF
J: TRBJ2-5; D: TRBD2; size: few; V: TRBV5-1; DNA: TGCGCCAGCAGCTTTTCGGAAGCGGGAGGGCCAGGTGTAGAGACCCAGTACTTC; CDR3: CASSFSEAGGPGVETQYF
J: TRBJ1-5; D: -; size: many; V: TRBV28; DNA: TGTGCCAGCAGTTTGGGGGGGTCCGGGCAGCCCCAGCATTTT; CDR3: CASSLGGSGQPQHF
J: TRBJ2-5; D: -; size: many; V: TRBV27; DNA: TGTGCCAGCAGTTTATTCGGGGCAGGCTCGGAGACCCAGTACTTC; CDR3: CASSLFGAGSETQYF
J: TRBJ2-1; D: -; size: -; V: TRBV19; DNA: TGTGCCAGCCAAAGGGGCTCCTACAATGAGCAGTTCTTC; CDR3: CASQRGSYNEQFF
J: TRBJ1-1; D: -; size: many; V: TRBV27; DNA: TGTGCCAGCAGTTTCGGCCTGAACACTGAAGCTTTCTTT; CDR3: CASSFGLNTEAFF
J: TRBJ1-4; D: -; size: -; V: TRBV6-5; DNA: TGTGCCAGCAGTTACCACGTCCGGTTGAGCGGGGGAACTAATGAAAAACTGTTTTTT; CDR3: CASSYHVRLSGGTNEKLFF
J: TRBJ2-1; D: TRBD1; size: -; V: TRBV5-6; DNA: TGTGCCAGCAGGGTGACAGGGAACTACAATGAGCAGTTCTTC; CDR3: CASRVTGNYNEQFF
J: TRBJ2-1; D: -; size: -; V: TRBV19; DNA: TGTGCCAGTACCATCTCTATGGGGTTCCTCAATGAGCAGTTCTTC; CDR3: CASTISMGFLNEQFF
J: TRBJ2-7; D: TRBD2; size: few; V: TRBV12-3/TRBV12-4; DNA: TGTGCCAGCAATAAAGCGGGGGGCCCCTACGAGCAGTACTTC; CDR3: CASNKAGGPYEQYF
J: TRBJ1-5; D: -; size: -; V: TRBV11-3; DNA: TGTGCCAGCAGCTTAGATCAGATAGGCAATCAGCCCCAGCATTTT; CDR3: CASSLDQIGNQPQHF
J: TRBJ2-7; D: -; size: -; V: TRBV20-1; DNA: TGCAGTGCTAGAGATGGAGGCAGCTCCTACGAGCAGTACTTC; CDR3: CSARDGGSSYEQYF
J: TRBJ2-4; D: -; size: -; V: TRBV24-1; DNA: TGTGCCACCAGCAGAGAGATTACAGGGAAGGGGAACATTCAGTACTTC; CDR3: CATSREITGKGNIQYF
J: TRBJ2-1; D: TRBD2; size: few; V: TRBV27; DNA: TGTGCCAACAGTAGTGAGCGGGGGGGCCGGGTAGGGTACAATGAGCAGTTCTTC; CDR3: CANSSERGGRVGYNEQFF
J: TRBJ2-4; D: TRBD2; size: -; V: TRBV2; DNA: TGTGCCAGCAGTGAAGCGCTTAGCGGGAGAGACATTCAGTACTTC; CDR3: CASSEALSGRDIQYF
J: TRBJ1-5; D: -; size: -; V: TRBV12-3/TRBV12-4; DNA: TGTGCCAGCAGTTTATTGTGGGCTCCCAATCAGCCCCAGCATTTT; CDR3: CASSLLWAPNQPQHF
J: TRBJ1-5; D: -; size: many; V: TRBV7-6; DNA: TGTGCCAGCAGCTTACGGACCGGGACGGTCAATCAGCCCCAGCATTTT; CDR3: CASSLRTGTVNQPQHF
J: TRBJ1-2; D: TRBD1; size: -; V: TRBV24-1; DNA: TGTGCCACCAGTGATCCCGGACAGGAAGGGGCTTTTGGCTACACCTTC; CDR3: CATSDPGQEGAFGYTF
J: TRBJ1-1; D: -; size: few; V: TRBV5-4; DNA: TGTGCCAGCAGCTTGGCCAAGGGGTCAGGCGCTGAAGCTTTCTTT; CDR3: CASSLAKGSGAEAFF